This T cell receptor (beta chain) came from a study of spatial heterogeneity in lung cancer. Using its own MiXCR run on the 5' RACE reads, TCRdb lists one record per CDR3 protein. The sample records 25,000 to 30,000 distinct CDR3 sequences, about 7% being singletons. Germline assignment: CDR1 MDHEN and CDR2 SYDVKM. Deletions cut 6 bases from V and 5 bases from J, with 15 bases between. The CDR3 covers 14 residues. Time point: sample taken at primary tumor resection. The donor group consisted of over 55 patients who had untreated, early-stage non-small cell lung cancer. Whole RNA obtained from tumor, nontumor lung or frozen PBMC underwent sequencing without sorting. At least ten counts were recorded for this clonotype. Its antigen remains unknown. The study's findings and limits: Regional and ubiquitous nonsynonymous mutations were tracked by counts of regional and ubiquitous expanded TCRs, respectively. Beta chains had around 12% coverage of tumor T cells, and alpha chains had approximately 7%. Higher tumor mutation counts went along with higher counts of expanded intratumoral alpha and beta TCRs.

This TCR was sampled from a male donor with early-stage non-small cell lung cancer. This sample comprised lung tumor tissue, obtained at surgery. The V call is TRBV28, the J call TRBJ2-3, with D possibly called TRBD1 or TRBD2 (6 bases each). The chain's CDR3 is CASSQPGGGDTQYF. The CDR3 region has the DNA TGTGCCAGCAGCCAACCCGGAGGGGGAGATACGCAGTATTTT.